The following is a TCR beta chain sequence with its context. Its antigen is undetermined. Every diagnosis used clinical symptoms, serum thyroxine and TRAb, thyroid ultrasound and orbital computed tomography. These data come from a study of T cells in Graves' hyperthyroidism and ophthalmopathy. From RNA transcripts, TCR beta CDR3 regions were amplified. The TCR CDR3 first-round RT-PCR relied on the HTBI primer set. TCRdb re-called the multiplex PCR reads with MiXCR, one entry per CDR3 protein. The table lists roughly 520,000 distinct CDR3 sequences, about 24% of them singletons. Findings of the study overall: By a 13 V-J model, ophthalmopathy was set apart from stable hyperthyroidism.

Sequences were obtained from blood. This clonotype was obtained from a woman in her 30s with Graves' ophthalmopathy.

The CDR3 region is CASSLWGGEYGYTF. The CDR3, as DNA: TGTGCCAGCAGTTTATGGGGAGGGGAGTATGGCTACACCTTC. V usage is TRBV27 and J usage is TRBJ1-2; tentatively, D is TRBD1 (5 bases). CDR3 length equals 14 residues. V gave up 1 base and J gave up 5 bases, with 11 bases separating them. Germline lookup yields CDR1 MNHEY and CDR2 SMNVEV (reference sequence).